Here is one T cell receptor (beta chain) with its context. A junction boundary mismatches the germline segment, possibly from a read error. The data originate from a study of blood T cell repertoires in COVID-19. Study information: Samples representing acute and convalescent COVID-19 were sourced from the United States, Italy and Spain. T cells, B-cell-depleted T cells, or PBMCs supplied cDNA or gDNA.

The CDR3 length is 13 residues. CDR1 SSHAT and CDR2 FNYEAQ come from the germline V gene (reference sequence). Per the study methods: It was from reference gene primer amplification that nucleated cell counts were estimated. The repertoire was sequenced with immunoSEQ multiplex PCR; TCRdb's copy has only in-frame clones and lacks some. The V and J calls and clone size were taken over from that table, and D and trimming were inferred from the DNA. The data contain 60,000 to 85,000 clones, about 83% of them singletons. The origin of this receptor is a man between 65 and 80 years old with acute or convalescent COVID-19. The sample consisted of peripheral blood. The rearrangement uses TRBV7-7 and TRBJ1-6; the D is unclear. CDR3 coding DNA: TGTGCTAGCAGTTTAGACGGTGATTCACCCCTCCACTTT. It yields the protein CASSLDGDSPLHF.